The rows below give T cell receptor beta chains drawn from one sample of a study of T cells after yellow fever vaccination. Each CDR3 protein gets one entry after TCRdb re-called the 5' RACE reads with MiXCR. The data show a few hundred thousand distinct CDR3 sequences, around 6.7% seen once. The sample consisted of CD4+ T cells sorted from PBMCs, taken on the day of the yellow fever booster vaccination. Every receptor here comes from a man younger than 45 who received the YFV17D yellow fever vaccine. CDR3s include the opening cysteine and the closing phenylalanine or tryptophan. Fields, in order: J gene, clone size, D gene, V gene, CDR3 protein, CDR3 DNA. D genes are given only for firm matches. A row's size may be missing; if present it is once, few, many or a size class.

J: TRBJ2-7
size: many
D: .
V: TRBV6-2/TRBV6-3
CDR3: CASSYTHEQYF
DNA: TGTGCCAGCAGTTATACCCACGAGCAGTACTTC

J: TRBJ2-7
size: few
D: TRBD1
V: TRBV5-6
CDR3: CASSLDRGLIDYEQYF
DNA: TGTGCCAGCAGCTTGGACAGGGGGCTAATCGACTACGAGCAGTACTTC

J: TRBJ2-7
size: few
D: TRBD2
V: TRBV7-2
CDR3: CASSIRTSAEYEQYF
DNA: TGTGCCAGCAGCATCCGGACTAGCGCCGAGTACGAGCAGTACTTC

J: TRBJ2-7
size: few
D: .
V: TRBV4-1
CDR3: CASSQSQLRSEQYF
DNA: TGCGCCAGCAGCCAATCCCAGTTACGGTCCGAGCAGTACTTC

J: TRBJ2-1
size: many
D: TRBD2
V: TRBV6-4
CDR3: CASSVTSGNEQFF
DNA: TGTGCCAGCAGTGTGACTAGCGGTAATGAGCAGTTCTTC

J: TRBJ2-3
size: .
D: .
V: TRBV18
CDR3: CASSFYRTIGGSTDTQYF
DNA: TGTGCCAGCTCATTTTATAGGACTATCGGCGGAAGCACAGATACGCAGTATTTT

J: TRBJ1-2
size: .
D: .
V: TRBV5-5
CDR3: CASSLQATVGYGYTF
DNA: TGTGCCAGCAGCTTGCAAGCTACCGTGGGCTATGGCTACACCTTC

J: TRBJ1-3
size: many
D: TRBD1
V: TRBV7-2
CDR3: CASSLALDRAGNTIYF
DNA: TGTGCCAGCAGCTTAGCCCTTGACAGGGCCGGAAACACCATATATTTT

J: TRBJ2-3
size: few
D: TRBD1
V: TRBV12-5
CDR3: CASGLAFKDQGAITDTQYF
DNA: TGTGCTAGTGGTTTGGCCTTTAAAGATCAGGGGGCTATCACAGATACGCAGTATTTT

J: TRBJ2-3
size: few
D: .
V: TRBV7-3
CDR3: CASSLHPLGQGTDTQYF
DNA: TGTGCCAGCAGCCTACATCCCTTGGGGCAGGGAACAGATACGCAGTATTTT

J: TRBJ1-1
size: few
D: .
V: TRBV20-1
CDR3: CSARKDSMNTEAFF
DNA: TGCAGTGCGCGAAAGGACAGTATGAACACTGAAGCTTTCTTT

J: TRBJ2-2
size: few
D: TRBD2
V: TRBV11-3
CDR3: CASSREGGTGELFF
DNA: TGTGCCAGCAGCCGGGAGGGGGGAACCGGGGAGCTGTTTTTT

J: TRBJ2-4
size: many
D: .
V: TRBV9
CDR3: CASSPRDSKDQYF
DNA: TGTGCCAGCAGCCCTCGGGACTCAAAGGATCAGTACTTC

J: TRBJ2-1
size: few
D: TRBD2
V: TRBV24-1
CDR3: CATSESGLAAPNEQFF
DNA: TGTGCCACCAGTGAATCGGGACTAGCGGCCCCCAATGAGCAGTTCTTC

J: TRBJ2-7
size: .
D: .
V: TRBV18
CDR3: CASSPQGRYEQYF
DNA: TGTGCCAGCTCACCTCAGGGAAGGTACGAGCAGTACTTC

J: TRBJ2-1
size: many
D: .
V: TRBV15
CDR3: CATSPRKDGEQFF
DNA: TGTGCCACCAGCCCTCGAAAAGACGGAGAGCAGTTCTTC

J: TRBJ2-5
size: .
D: .
V: TRBV28
CDR3: CASSLEAAQETQYF
DNA: TGTGCCAGCAGTTTAGAAGCGGCCCAAGAGACCCAGTACTTC

J: TRBJ2-7
size: many
D: .
V: TRBV10-3
CDR3: CAISDWSNYEQYF
DNA: TGTGCCATCAGTGATTGGTCTAACTACGAGCAGTACTTC

J: TRBJ2-1
size: .
D: .
V: TRBV20-1
CDR3: CSAGLGLYNEQFF
DNA: TGCAGTGCTGGGCTGGGGTTGTACAATGAGCAGTTCTTC

J: TRBJ2-7
size: many
D: .
V: TRBV5-1
CDR3: CASSLQGFDEQYF
DNA: TGCGCCAGCAGCTTGCAGGGATTCGACGAGCAGTACTTC

J: TRBJ2-2
size: few
D: .
V: TRBV5-1
CDR3: CASTLGGTNTGELFF
DNA: TGCGCCAGCACCTTGGGAGGCACGAACACCGGGGAGCTGTTTTTT

J: TRBJ2-2
size: many
D: .
V: TRBV10-3
CDR3: CAISERGALTGELFF
DNA: TGTGCCATCAGTGAGCGGGGGGCCCTCACCGGGGAGCTGTTTTTT

J: TRBJ1-1
size: .
D: .
V: TRBV7-9
CDR3: CASSSYSTTEAFF
DNA: TGTGCCAGCAGCTCCTATTCTACTACGGAAGCTTTCTTT

J: TRBJ1-3
size: many
D: .
V: TRBV28
CDR3: CASSLWSGSNRNTIYF
DNA: TGTGCCAGCAGTTTATGGTCAGGGAGTAATCGAAACACCATATATTTT

J: TRBJ1-1
size: .
D: .
V: TRBV7-9
CDR3: CASSPGTMNTEAFF
DNA: TGTGCCAGCAGCCCCGGCACTATGAACACTGAAGCTTTCTTT

J: TRBJ1-3
size: few
D: .
V: TRBV29-1
CDR3: CSVGRNSGNTIYF
DNA: TGCAGCGTTGGTCGGAATTCTGGAAACACCATATATTTT

J: TRBJ2-7
size: many
D: .
V: TRBV5-1
CDR3: CASSPGTPYEQYF
DNA: TGCGCCAGCAGCCCGGGGACCCCCTACGAGCAGTACTTC

J: TRBJ1-3
size: few
D: .
V: TRBV12-3/TRBV12-4
CDR3: CASRRDNPNTIYF
DNA: TGTGCCAGCAGACGGGACAATCCGAACACCATATATTTT

J: TRBJ1-5
size: few
D: TRBD1
V: TRBV6-2/TRBV6-3
CDR3: CASSRDSLYSNQPQHF
DNA: TGTGCCAGCAGTCGGGACAGCTTATATAGCAATCAGCCCCAGCATTTT

J: TRBJ2-3
size: few
D: TRBD2
V: TRBV4-2
CDR3: CASSQGRAGGTDTQYF
DNA: TGTGCCAGCAGCCAAGGGCGAGCGGGAGGGACAGATACGCAGTATTTT

J: TRBJ2-5
size: .
D: .
V: TRBV20-1
CDR3: CSADPGGGVGQETQYF
DNA: TGCAGTGCGGACCCAGGGGGGGGAGTGGGCCAAGAGACCCAGTACTTC

J: TRBJ2-2
size: few
D: TRBD2
V: TRBV19
CDR3: CASSRTRAGELFF
DNA: TGTGCCAGTAGTAGGACTAGAGCCGGGGAGCTGTTTTTT

J: TRBJ2-1
size: many
D: .
V: TRBV14
CDR3: CASSLDYYNEQFF
DNA: TGTGCCAGCAGCCTGGACTATTACAATGAGCAGTTCTTC

J: TRBJ2-5
size: many
D: TRBD2
V: TRBV12-3/TRBV12-4
CDR3: CASSFGSGKETQYF
DNA: TGTGCCAGCAGTTTTGGTAGCGGGAAAGAGACCCAGTACTTC

J: TRBJ2-3
size: many
D: TRBD2
V: TRBV5-6
CDR3: CASSPRTSADTQYF
DNA: TGTGCCAGCAGCCCCAGGACTAGCGCAGATACGCAGTATTTT

J: TRBJ1-1
size: many
D: TRBD1
V: TRBV4-3
CDR3: CASSQGGTANTEAFF
DNA: TGCGCCAGCAGCCAAGGGGGGACAGCGAACACTGAAGCTTTCTTT

J: TRBJ2-1
size: many
D: TRBD1
V: TRBV5-1
CDR3: CASSLGDRAVNEQFF
DNA: TGCGCCAGCAGCTTAGGGGACAGGGCTGTCAATGAGCAGTTCTTC

J: TRBJ2-7
size: many
D: .
V: TRBV7-9
CDR3: CASSFRSGLSYEQYF
DNA: TGTGCCAGCAGCTTCCGATCGGGCCTATCCTACGAGCAGTACTTC

J: TRBJ2-7
size: few
D: .
V: TRBV27
CDR3: CASRRLGEQYF
DNA: TGTGCCAGCAGGAGACTGGGAGAGCAGTACTTC

J: TRBJ2-5
size: many
D: TRBD1
V: TRBV3-1
CDR3: CASSQDWDSQETQYF
DNA: TGTGCCAGCAGCCAAGATTGGGACAGCCAAGAGACCCAGTACTTC

J: TRBJ2-2
size: few
D: .
V: TRBV4-2
CDR3: CASSPGALDTGELFF
DNA: TGTGCCAGCAGCCCGGGGGCTTTGGACACCGGGGAGCTGTTTTTT

J: TRBJ1-6
size: many
D: .
V: TRBV12-3/TRBV12-4
CDR3: CASSLGNNSPLHF
DNA: TGTGCCAGCAGTTTAGGGAATAATTCACCCCTCCACTTT

J: TRBJ1-2
size: many
D: .
V: TRBV5-1
CDR3: CASSFLINDGYTF
DNA: TGCGCCAGCAGCTTCCTGATCAACGATGGCTACACCTTC

J: TRBJ1-3
size: few
D: .
V: TRBV12-3/TRBV12-4
CDR3: CASSLTDSGNTIYF
DNA: TGTGCCAGCAGTTTGACAGACTCTGGAAACACCATATATTTT

J: TRBJ2-1
size: .
D: TRBD2
V: TRBV3-1
CDR3: CATTQTGLAHNEQFF
DNA: TGTGCCACCACCCAGACGGGACTAGCCCACAATGAGCAGTTCTTC

J: TRBJ1-2
size: .
D: TRBD1
V: TRBV6-5
CDR3: CASSFRDSFFNYGYTF
DNA: TGTGCCAGCAGTTTCCGGGACAGCTTTTTTAACTATGGCTACACCTTC

J: TRBJ2-1
size: few
D: TRBD1
V: TRBV20-1
CDR3: CSATGTGRNEQFF
DNA: TGCAGTGCTACCGGGACAGGGCGAAATGAGCAGTTCTTC

J: TRBJ2-1
size: many
D: .
V: TRBV7-9
CDR3: CASSLDGTLGDNEQFF
DNA: TGTGCCAGCAGCTTAGATGGGACGTTGGGGGACAATGAGCAGTTCTTC

J: TRBJ2-7
size: many
D: TRBD2
V: TRBV7-2
CDR3: CASSPLAGVEYEQYF
DNA: TGTGCCAGCAGTCCTCTAGCGGGTGTAGAGTACGAGCAGTACTTC

J: TRBJ1-4
size: .
D: .
V: TRBV20-1
CDR3: CSARDGSGLTNEKLFF
DNA: TGCAGTGCTAGAGATGGGTCGGGCCTCACTAATGAAAAACTGTTTTTT

J: TRBJ2-7
size: few
D: .
V: TRBV28
CDR3: CASSSHLEQYF
DNA: TGTGCCAGCAGTTCCCATCTGGAGCAGTACTTC

J: TRBJ2-1
size: .
D: TRBD1
V: TRBV7-9
CDR3: CASSPLIDRVNVEQFF
DNA: TGTGCCAGCAGCCCTCTTATAGACAGGGTTAATGTTGAGCAGTTCTTC

J: TRBJ2-1
size: many
D: TRBD2
V: TRBV9
CDR3: CASSVLPSGYNEQFF
DNA: TGTGCCAGCAGCGTCTTACCTAGCGGGTACAATGAGCAGTTCTTC

J: TRBJ2-3
size: .
D: .
V: TRBV5-4
CDR3: CASSLVLDSDTQYF
DNA: TGTGCCAGCAGCTTGGTGTTAGACTCAGATACGCAGTATTTT

J: TRBJ1-2
size: .
D: TRBD1
V: TRBV7-2
CDR3: CASSQGTGGYGYTF
DNA: TGTGCCAGCAGCCAGGGGACAGGGGGCTATGGCTACACCTTC

J: TRBJ2-6
size: few
D: .
V: TRBV4-3
CDR3: CASSQDRGPSGANVLTF
DNA: TGCGCCAGCAGCCAAGACCGCGGGCCGTCTGGGGCCAACGTCCTGACTTTC

J: TRBJ2-5
size: many
D: .
V: TRBV7-2
CDR3: CASSLAGLSKTQYF
DNA: TGTGCCAGCAGCTTAGCCGGGTTGAGTAAGACCCAGTACTTC